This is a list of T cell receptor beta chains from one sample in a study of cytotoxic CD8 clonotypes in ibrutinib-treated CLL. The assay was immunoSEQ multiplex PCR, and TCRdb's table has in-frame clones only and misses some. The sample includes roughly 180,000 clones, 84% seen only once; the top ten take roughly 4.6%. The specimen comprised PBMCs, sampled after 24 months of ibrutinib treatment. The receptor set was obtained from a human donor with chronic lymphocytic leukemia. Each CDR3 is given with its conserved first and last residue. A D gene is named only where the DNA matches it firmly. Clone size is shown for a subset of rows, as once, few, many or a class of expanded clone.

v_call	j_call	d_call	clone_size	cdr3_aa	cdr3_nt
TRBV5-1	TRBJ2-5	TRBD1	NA	CASSLRSGQDGTQYF	TGCGCCAGCAGCCTAAGATCTGGACAGGACGGGACCCAGTACTTC
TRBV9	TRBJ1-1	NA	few	CASSAAAGTPNTEAFF	TGTGCCAGCAGCGCCGCCGCCGGCACACCGAACACTGAAGCTTTCTTT
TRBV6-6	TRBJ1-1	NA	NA	CASSYAEGRKTEAFF	TGTGCCAGCAGTTACGCGGAAGGACGGAAAACTGAAGCTTTCTTT
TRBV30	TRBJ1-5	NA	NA	CAWSGGGNQPQHF	TGTGCCTGGAGTGGGGGAGGCAATCAGCCCCAGCATTTT
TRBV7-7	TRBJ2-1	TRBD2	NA	CASSFGSGGNEQFF	TGTGCTAGCAGCTTCGGTAGCGGGGGCAATGAGCAGTTCTTC
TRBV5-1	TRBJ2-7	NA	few	CASSWTDRTYEQYF	TGCGCCAGCAGCTGGACGGACAGAACCTACGAGCAGTACTTC
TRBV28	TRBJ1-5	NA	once	CASSPTNGASNQPQHF	TGTGCCAGCAGTCCCACCAATGGCGCGAGCAATCAGCCCCAGCATTTT
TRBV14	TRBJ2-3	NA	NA	CASSQILGHTQYF	TGTGCCAGCAGCCAGATTCTCGGGCATACGCAGTATTTT
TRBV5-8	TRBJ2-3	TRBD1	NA	CASSSGQGSTDTQYF	TGTGCCAGCAGCTCGGGACAGGGGAGCACAGATACGCAGTATTTT
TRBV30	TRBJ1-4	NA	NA	CAWSRGIGEKLFF	TGTGCCTGGAGTAGGGGAATTGGGGAAAAACTGTTTTTT
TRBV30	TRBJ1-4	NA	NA	CAWSGGYATNEKLFF	TGTGCCTGGAGTGGAGGTTATGCAACTAATGAAAAACTGTTTTTT
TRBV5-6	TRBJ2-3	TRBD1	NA	CASGRTGGADTQYF	TGTGCCAGCGGGAGGACAGGGGGCGCAGATACGCAGTATTTT